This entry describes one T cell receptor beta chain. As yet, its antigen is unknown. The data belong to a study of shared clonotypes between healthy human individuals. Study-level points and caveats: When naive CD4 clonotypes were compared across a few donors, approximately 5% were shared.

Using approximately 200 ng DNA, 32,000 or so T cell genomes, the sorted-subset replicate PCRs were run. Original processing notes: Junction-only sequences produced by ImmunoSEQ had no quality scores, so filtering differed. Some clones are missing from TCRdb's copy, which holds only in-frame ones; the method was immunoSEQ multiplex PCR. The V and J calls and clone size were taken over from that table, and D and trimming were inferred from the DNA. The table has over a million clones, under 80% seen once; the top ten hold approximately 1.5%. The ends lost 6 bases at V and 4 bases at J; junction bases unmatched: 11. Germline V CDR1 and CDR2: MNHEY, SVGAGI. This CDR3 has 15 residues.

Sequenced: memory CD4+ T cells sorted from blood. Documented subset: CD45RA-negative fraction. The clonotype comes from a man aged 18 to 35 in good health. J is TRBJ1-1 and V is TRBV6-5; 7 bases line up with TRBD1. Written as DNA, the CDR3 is TGTGCCAGCAGAGACACCCAGGGGGTACGCACTGAAGCTTTCTTT. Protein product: CASRDTQGVRTEAFF.